A selection of T cell receptor beta chains follows, all from one sample in a study of response to subunit inactivated influenza vaccine. Each CDR3 protein is one row after TCRdb ran MiXCR on the RT-PCR reads. The sample contains fewer than 600,000 distinct CDR3 sequences, 6.5% to 8% of which appear only once. Sequencing was performed on PBMCs from blood, taken about 23 months after vaccination. The receptor source for this set is a man in his fifties or sixties who received an inactivated influenza vaccine. CDR3s include the opening cysteine and the closing phenylalanine or tryptophan. The D gene is left open where the match is weak. For some rows the clone size is stated as once, few or many, or as a class when expanded; others skip it.

d_gene	v_gene	abundance	j_gene	CDR3aa	CDR3nt
TRBD1	TRBV20-1	few	TRBJ2-3	CSAHPTPGQGFTDTQYF	TGCAGTGCTCACCCAACGCCGGGACAGGGGTTCACAGATACGCAGTATTTT
TRBD2	TRBV5-5	many	TRBJ2-3	CASSLVPPGGASTDTQYF	TGTGCCAGCAGCTTGGTTCCGCCCGGGGGGGCCTCGACAGATACGCAGTATTTT
-	TRBV6-6	many	TRBJ2-7	CASSYGERYEQYF	TGTGCCAGCAGTTATGGGGAGCGGTACGAGCAGTACTTC
-	TRBV28	few	TRBJ2-7	CASSWGRDYEQYF	TGTGCCAGCAGTTGGGGCAGGGACTACGAGCAGTACTTC
-	TRBV20-1	-	TRBJ2-3	CSATQPGDTQYF	TGCAGTGCTACCCAGCCGGGAGATACGCAGTATTTT
-	TRBV18	few	TRBJ1-3	CASSPPGWARSGNTIYF	TGTGCCAGCTCACCACCGGGCTGGGCAAGATCTGGAAACACCATATATTTT
TRBD2	TRBV7-2	-	TRBJ2-7	CASSLAATSGSYEQYF	TGTGCCAGCAGCTTAGCCGCGACTAGCGGGTCCTACGAGCAGTACTTC
TRBD2	TRBV7-3	-	TRBJ2-3	CARCFPGSGGAMSTDTQYF	TGTGCCCGCTGTTTCCCCGGTAGCGGGGGGGCCATGAGCACAGATACGCAGTATTTT
TRBD1	TRBV27	-	TRBJ1-6	CASRSDREFSPLHF	TGTGCCAGCAGATCGGACAGGGAGTTTTCACCCCTCCACTTT
-	TRBV4-2	-	TRBJ2-1	CASSQAIYNEQFF	TGTGCCAGCAGCCAGGCTATTTACAATGAGCAGTTCTTC
-	TRBV20-1	-	TRBJ2-7	CSASRPRIDEQYF	TGCAGTGCTAGTCGGCCGCGAATAGACGAGCAGTACTTC
TRBD2	TRBV5-4	-	TRBJ2-3	CASSTAGGGKNTDTQYF	TGTGCCAGCAGCACGGCTGGCGGGGGGAAAAATACAGATACGCAGTATTTT
TRBD1	TRBV3-1	many	TRBJ1-2	CASGTAYGYTF	TGTGCCAGTGGGACAGCCTATGGCTACACCTTC
TRBD2	TRBV7-9	few	TRBJ2-2	CVAGAGLNTGELFF	TGTGTTGCTGGGGCGGGACTAAACACCGGGGAGCTGTTTTTT
TRBD1	TRBV5-1	many	TRBJ2-2	CASSTGTADNTGELFF	TGCGCCAGCAGCACAGGGACAGCGGACAACACCGGGGAGCTGTTTTTT
-	TRBV28	-	TRBJ1-2	CASSPGIALNYGYTF	TGTGCCAGCAGTCCGGGAATTGCGCTTAACTATGGCTACACCTTC
-	TRBV12-3/TRBV12-4	few	TRBJ2-1	CASRPRTGNEQFF	TGTGCCAGCAGGCCACGTACAGGGAATGAGCAGTTCTTC
-	TRBV12-3/TRBV12-4	-	TRBJ1-2	CASSIGFYYGYTF	TGTGCCAGCAGTATAGGGTTCTACTATGGCTACACCTTC
TRBD2	TRBV6-5	few	TRBJ2-7	CASSILAGYYEQYF	TGTGCCAGCAGTATACTAGCGGGGTACTACGAGCAGTACTTC
-	TRBV28	-	TRBJ1-2	CASSLSSRPNYGYTF	TGTGCCAGCAGTTTATCGTCCAGACCTAACTATGGCTACACCTTC
-	TRBV6-5	-	TRBJ1-2	CASSYAQGRGYTF	TGTGCCAGCAGTTACGCCCAGGGCCGAGGCTACACCTTC
-	TRBV7-2	-	TRBJ2-1	CASSRGASMNEQFF	TGTGCCAGCAGCCGGGGGGCTAGTATGAATGAGCAGTTCTTC
-	TRBV20-1	-	TRBJ1-1	CSAHPEEATEAFF	TGCAGTGCTCATCCGGAGGAGGCCACTGAAGCTTTCTTT
TRBD1	TRBV20-1	few	TRBJ2-7	CSARLRGSSYEQYF	TGCAGTGCTAGACTCAGGGGGAGTTCCTACGAGCAGTACTTC
-	TRBV4-1	many	TRBJ1-4	CASSQSGTGNEKLFF	TGCGCCAGCAGCCAATCCGGGACCGGTAATGAAAAACTGTTTTTT
TRBD2	TRBV7-2	-	TRBJ2-7	CASSSRPGTSGAAQYF	TGTGCCAGCAGCTCCCGTCCCGGGACTAGCGGGGCGGCGCAGTACTTC
-	TRBV20-1	few	TRBJ1-2	CSARLGSSTNGYTF	TGCAGTGCTAGATTGGGCAGTTCAACTAATGGCTACACCTTC
-	TRBV5-1	few	TRBJ2-7	CASSLVGGVGYEQYF	TGCGCCAGCAGCTTGGTCGGGGGAGTAGGTTACGAGCAGTACTTC
TRBD1	TRBV29-1	-	TRBJ2-3	CSAWDRITDTQYF	TGCAGCGCCTGGGACAGGATCACAGATACGCAGTATTTT
TRBD1	TRBV9	-	TRBJ2-1	CASSVDQGANEQFF	TGTGCCAGCAGCGTGGACCAGGGGGCAAATGAGCAGTTCTTC
-	TRBV13	-	TRBJ2-7	CASSPGHVYEQYF	TGTGCCAGCAGTCCGGGACACGTCTACGAGCAGTACTTC
-	TRBV20-1	many	TRBJ1-2	CSASTRFSGYTF	TGCAGTGCTAGTACCCGCTTCTCTGGCTACACCTTC
TRBD1	TRBV15	-	TRBJ2-5	CATSSGGQGAWETQYF	TGTGCCACCAGCAGTGGGGGACAGGGGGCATGGGAGACCCAGTACTTC